This T cell receptor (beta chain) was sequenced in a study of fetal regulatory T cell absence and autoimmunity. Data came from immunoSEQ multiplex PCR; TCRdb stores just in-frame clones and leaves some out. The sample gives 46,000 or so clones, approximately 83% of which show up once; about 0.37% is in the top ten. V was clipped by 3 bases and J by 2 bases; unmatched bases: 7. Germline V gene lookup returns CDR1 LGHNA and CDR2 YNFKEQ. This CDR3 comprises 15 residues. Whole-study results and caveats: Pancreas and cord blood did not differ much in TRB family usage.

For this clone: The target antigen is unknown.

This chain uses TRBV4-2 with TRBJ2-7, with TRBD1 matching 7 bases. The sample consisted of cord blood. This TCR derives from a newborn boy with IPEX syndrome. CDR3 protein: CASSHRTTGPYEQYF. CDR3 in DNA: TGTGCCAGCAGCCATCGCACGACAGGGCCCTACGAGCAGTACTTC.